This T cell receptor (beta chain) was found in a study of CD8 T cells in ankylosing spondylitis. Study outcomes and limitations: Ankylosing spondylitis blood appeared to be characterized by a TCR beta motif of eight highly homologous variants.

The length of the CDR3 is 13 residues. V was shortened by 7 bases and J by 2 bases, with 11 bases between the two germline ends. Only a few counts were recorded for this clonotype. What it recognizes is unknown. Each CDR3 protein gets one entry after TCRdb re-called the 5' RACE reads with MiXCR. Of 700,000 to 1,000,000 distinct CDR3 sequences in the sample, roughly 10% are singletons; the top ten hold just over 0.5%. The chain has TRBV12-3 or TRBV12-4 and TRBJ1-1, with D hard to call. The material sequenced was blood, either unsorted or a sorted T cell fraction (not recorded which). This TCR came from a male donor with ankylosing spondylitis. This CDR3 is CASTQDLNTEAFF. The CDR3 DNA reads as TGTGCCAGCACTCAGGACTTAAACACTGAAGCTTTCTTT.